This T cell receptor beta chain was found in a study of T cells in Graves' hyperthyroidism and ophthalmopathy. Overall study context: Peripheral blood was obtained at initial diagnosis, preceding any treatment.

The ends were cut back, 0 bases at V and 3 bases at J, with 12 bases in the middle. This CDR3 is 14 amino acids long. Germline V lookup: CDR1 DFQATT, CDR2 SNEGSKA (reference sequence). This clonotype was picked up many times. RNA transcripts provided the source from which TCR beta CDR3 regions were amplified. During a first-round RT-PCR of the TCR CDR3, the HTBI primer set was used. TCRdb processed the multiplex PCR reads anew with MiXCR; each CDR3 protein has one entry. The sample lists more than 250,000 distinct CDR3 sequences, roughly 15% occurring once. The sample was blood. The source of this sequence is a woman in her forties or fifties with Graves' hyperthyroidism that later progressed to Graves' ophthalmopathy. V is TRBV20-1 and J is TRBJ2-7; no clear D gene. The CDR3 protein is CSARDSRSFYEQYF. In nucleotides, the CDR3 is TGCAGTGCTAGAGATTCTCGCTCTTTCTACGAGCAGTACTTC.